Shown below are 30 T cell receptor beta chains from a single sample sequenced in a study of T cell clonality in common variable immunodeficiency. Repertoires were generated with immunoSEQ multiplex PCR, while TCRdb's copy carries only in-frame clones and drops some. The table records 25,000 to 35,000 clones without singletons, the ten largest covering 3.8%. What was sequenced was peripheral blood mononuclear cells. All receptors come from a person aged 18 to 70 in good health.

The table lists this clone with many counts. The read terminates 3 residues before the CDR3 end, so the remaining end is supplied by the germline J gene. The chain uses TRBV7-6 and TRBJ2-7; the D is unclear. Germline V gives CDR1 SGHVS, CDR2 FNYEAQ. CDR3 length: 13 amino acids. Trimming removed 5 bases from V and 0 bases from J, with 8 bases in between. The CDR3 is CASSATDSYEQYF. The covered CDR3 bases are TGTGCCAGCAGCGCCACAGACTCCTACGAG.

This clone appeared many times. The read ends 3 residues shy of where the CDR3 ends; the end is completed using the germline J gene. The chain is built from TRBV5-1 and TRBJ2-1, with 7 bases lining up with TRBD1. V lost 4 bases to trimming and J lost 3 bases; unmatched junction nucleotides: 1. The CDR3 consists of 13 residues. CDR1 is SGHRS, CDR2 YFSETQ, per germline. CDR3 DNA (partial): TGCGCCAGCAGCCGGGACAGCTACAATGAG. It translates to CASSRDSYNE. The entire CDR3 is CASSRDSYNEQFF.

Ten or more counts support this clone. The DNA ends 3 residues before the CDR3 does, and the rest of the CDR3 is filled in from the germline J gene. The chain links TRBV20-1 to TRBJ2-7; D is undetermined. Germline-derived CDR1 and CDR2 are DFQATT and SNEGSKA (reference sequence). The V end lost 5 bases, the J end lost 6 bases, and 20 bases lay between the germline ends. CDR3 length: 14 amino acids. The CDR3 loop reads CSALLVEKNGEQYF. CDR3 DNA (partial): TGCAGTGCTCTCCTGGTTGAAAAGAACGGCGAG.

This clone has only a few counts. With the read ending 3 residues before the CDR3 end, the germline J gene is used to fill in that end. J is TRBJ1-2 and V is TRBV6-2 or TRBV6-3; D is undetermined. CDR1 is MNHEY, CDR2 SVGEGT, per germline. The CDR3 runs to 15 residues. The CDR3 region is CASSFDSAEYNDYTF. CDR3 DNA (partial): TGTGCCAGCAGTTTCGACTCCGCGGAGTACAATGAC.

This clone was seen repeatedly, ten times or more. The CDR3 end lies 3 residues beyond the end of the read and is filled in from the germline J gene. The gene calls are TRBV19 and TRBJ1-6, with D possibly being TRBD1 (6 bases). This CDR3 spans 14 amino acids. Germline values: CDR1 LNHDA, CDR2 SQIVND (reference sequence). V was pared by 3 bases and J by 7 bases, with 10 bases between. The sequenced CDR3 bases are TGTGCCAGTAGTATGGGACACCGAAATTCACCC. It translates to CASSMGHRNSP. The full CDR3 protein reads CASSMGHRNSPLHF.

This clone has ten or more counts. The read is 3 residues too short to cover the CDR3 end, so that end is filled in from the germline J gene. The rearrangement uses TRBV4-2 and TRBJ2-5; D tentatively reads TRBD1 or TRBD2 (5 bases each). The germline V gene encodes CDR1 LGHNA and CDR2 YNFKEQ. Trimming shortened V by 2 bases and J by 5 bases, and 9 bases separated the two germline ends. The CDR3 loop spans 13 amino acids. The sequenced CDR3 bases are TGTGCCAGCAGCCAAAGCAGGGAGGAGACC. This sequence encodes CASSQSREET. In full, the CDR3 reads CASSQSREETQYF.

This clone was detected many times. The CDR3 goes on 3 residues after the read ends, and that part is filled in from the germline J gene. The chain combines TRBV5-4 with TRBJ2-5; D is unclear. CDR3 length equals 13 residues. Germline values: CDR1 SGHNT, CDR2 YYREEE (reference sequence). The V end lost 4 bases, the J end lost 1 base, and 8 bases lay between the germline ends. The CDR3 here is CASSPGPQETQYF. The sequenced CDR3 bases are TGTGCCAGCAGCCCTGGCCCCCAAGAGACC.

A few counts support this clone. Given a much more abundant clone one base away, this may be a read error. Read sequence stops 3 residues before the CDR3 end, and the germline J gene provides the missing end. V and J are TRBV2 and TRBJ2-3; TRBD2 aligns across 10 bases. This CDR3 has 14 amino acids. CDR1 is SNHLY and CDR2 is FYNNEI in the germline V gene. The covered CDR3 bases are TGTGCCAGCGGAGCGGGGGGGCCTGAAGAGACG. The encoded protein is CASGAGGPEET. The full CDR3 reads CASGAGGPEETQYF.

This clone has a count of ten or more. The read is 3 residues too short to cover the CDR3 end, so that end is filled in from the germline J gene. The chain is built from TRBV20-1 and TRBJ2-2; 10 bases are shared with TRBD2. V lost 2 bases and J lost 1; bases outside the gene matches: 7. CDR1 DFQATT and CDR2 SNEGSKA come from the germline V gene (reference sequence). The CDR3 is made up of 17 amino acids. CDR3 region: CSARNLAGAMNTGELFF. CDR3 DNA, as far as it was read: TGCAGTGCTAGAAACCTAGCGGGGGCCATGAACACCGGGGAG.

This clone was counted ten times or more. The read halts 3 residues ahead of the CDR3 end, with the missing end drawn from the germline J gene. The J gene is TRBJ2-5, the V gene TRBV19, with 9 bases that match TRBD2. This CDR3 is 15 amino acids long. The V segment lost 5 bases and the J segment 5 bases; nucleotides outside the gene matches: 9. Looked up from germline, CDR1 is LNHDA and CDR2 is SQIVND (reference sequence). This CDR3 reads CASSPGLAIGETQYF. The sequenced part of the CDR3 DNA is TGTGCCAGTAGTCCGGGACTAGCAATCGGGGAGACC. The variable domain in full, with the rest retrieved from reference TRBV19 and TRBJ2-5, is DGGITQSPKYLFRKEGQNVTLSCEQNLNHDAMYWYRQDPGQGLRLIYYSQIVNDFQKGDIAEGYSVSREKKESFPLTVTSAQKNPTAFYLCASSPGLAIGETQYFGPGTRLLVL.

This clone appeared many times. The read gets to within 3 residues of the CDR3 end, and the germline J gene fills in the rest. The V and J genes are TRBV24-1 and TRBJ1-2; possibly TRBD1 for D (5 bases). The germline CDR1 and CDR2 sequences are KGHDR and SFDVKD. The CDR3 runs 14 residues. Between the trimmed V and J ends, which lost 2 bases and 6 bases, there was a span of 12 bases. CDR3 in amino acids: CATSDSSGQDGYTF. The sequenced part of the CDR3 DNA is TGTGCCACCAGTGATTCGTCAGGGCAGGATGGC.

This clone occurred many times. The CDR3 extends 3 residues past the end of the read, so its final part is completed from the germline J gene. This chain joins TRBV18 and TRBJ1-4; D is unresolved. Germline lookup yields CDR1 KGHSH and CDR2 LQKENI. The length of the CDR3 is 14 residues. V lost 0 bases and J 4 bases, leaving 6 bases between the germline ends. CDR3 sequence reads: CASSPPRLNEKLFF. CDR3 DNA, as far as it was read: TGTGCCAGCTCACCACCGCGCCTTAATGAAAAA.

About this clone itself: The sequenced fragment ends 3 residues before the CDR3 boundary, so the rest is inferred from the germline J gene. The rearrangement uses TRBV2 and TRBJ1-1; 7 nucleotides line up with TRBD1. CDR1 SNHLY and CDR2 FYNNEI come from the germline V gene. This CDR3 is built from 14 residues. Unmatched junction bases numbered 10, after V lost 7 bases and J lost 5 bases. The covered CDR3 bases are TGTGCCAGCACGAAGGTGGAGGGGGCGACTGAA. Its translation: CASTKVEGATE. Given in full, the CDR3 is CASTKVEGATEAFF.

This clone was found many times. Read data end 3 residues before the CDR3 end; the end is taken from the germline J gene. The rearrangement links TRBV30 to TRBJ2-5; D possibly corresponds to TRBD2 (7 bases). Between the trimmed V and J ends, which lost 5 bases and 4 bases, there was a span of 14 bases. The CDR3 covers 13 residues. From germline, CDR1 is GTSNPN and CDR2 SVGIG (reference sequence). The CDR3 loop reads CAWDGGARETQYF. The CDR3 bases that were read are TGTGCCTGGGATGGGGGGGCGAGAGAGACC.

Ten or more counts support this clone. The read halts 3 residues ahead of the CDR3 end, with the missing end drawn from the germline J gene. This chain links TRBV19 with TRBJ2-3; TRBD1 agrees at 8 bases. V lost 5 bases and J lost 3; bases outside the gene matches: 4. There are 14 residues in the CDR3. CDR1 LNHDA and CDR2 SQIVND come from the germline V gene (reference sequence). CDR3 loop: CASSLGQGTDTQYF. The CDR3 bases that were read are TGTGCCAGTAGTCTAGGACAGGGAACAGATACG.

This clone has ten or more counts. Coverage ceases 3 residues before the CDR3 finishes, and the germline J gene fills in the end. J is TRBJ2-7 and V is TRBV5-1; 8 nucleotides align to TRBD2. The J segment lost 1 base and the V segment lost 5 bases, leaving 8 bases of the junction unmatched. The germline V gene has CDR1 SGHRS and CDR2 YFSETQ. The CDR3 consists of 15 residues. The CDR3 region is CASRKISGDSYEQYF. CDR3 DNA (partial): TGCGCCAGCAGAAAAATTAGCGGGGATTCCTACGAG.

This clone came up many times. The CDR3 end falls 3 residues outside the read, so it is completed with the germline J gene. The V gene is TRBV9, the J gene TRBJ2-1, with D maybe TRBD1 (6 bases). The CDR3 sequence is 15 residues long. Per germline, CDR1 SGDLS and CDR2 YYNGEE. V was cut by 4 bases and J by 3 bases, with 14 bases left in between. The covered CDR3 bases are TGTGCCAGCAGCACCACAGGGTTCCACTACAATGAG. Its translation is CASSTTGFHYNE. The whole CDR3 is CASSTTGFHYNEQFF. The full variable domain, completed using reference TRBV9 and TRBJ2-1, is DSGVTQTPKHLITATGQRVTLRCSPRSGDLSVYWYQQSLDQGLQFLIQYYNGEERAKGNILERFSAQQFPDLHSELNLSSLELGDSALYFCASSTTGFHYNEQFFGPGTRLTVL.

CDR3 sequence: CASSLERNRGETQYF. The part of the CDR3 DNA that was read is TGCGCCAGCAGCTTGGAGAGGAATCGCGGTGAGACC. The V gene is TRBV5-1, the J gene TRBJ2-5, with D unclear. The read stops 3 residues short of the end of the CDR3; the missing end is completed from the germline J gene. This CDR3 region has 15 residues. The germline V and J ends were trimmed by 0 bases and 5 bases, with 14 bases remaining between them. CDR1 and CDR2 from the germline V gene are SGHRS and YFSETQ.

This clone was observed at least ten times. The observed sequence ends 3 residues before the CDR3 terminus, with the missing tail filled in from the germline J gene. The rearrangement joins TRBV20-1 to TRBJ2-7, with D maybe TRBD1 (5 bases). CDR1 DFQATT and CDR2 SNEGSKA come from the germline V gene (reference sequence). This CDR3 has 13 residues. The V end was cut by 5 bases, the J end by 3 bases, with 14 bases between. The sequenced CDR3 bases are TGCAGTGCTCCGACGACAGATCGCTACGAG. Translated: CSAPTTDRYE. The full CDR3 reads CSAPTTDRYEQYF.

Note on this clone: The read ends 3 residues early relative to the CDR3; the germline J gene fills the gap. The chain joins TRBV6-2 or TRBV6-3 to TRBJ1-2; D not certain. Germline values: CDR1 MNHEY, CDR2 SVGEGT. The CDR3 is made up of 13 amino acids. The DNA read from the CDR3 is TGTGCCAGCAGTTATGCGGGGATGGTCGAC. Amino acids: CASSYAGMVD. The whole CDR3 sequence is CASSYAGMVDYTF.

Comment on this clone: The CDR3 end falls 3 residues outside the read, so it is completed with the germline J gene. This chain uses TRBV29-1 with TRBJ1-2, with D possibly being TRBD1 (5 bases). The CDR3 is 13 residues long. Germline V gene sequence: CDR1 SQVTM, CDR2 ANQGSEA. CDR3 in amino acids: CSVRTGGTYDYTF. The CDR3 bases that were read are TGCAGCGTTAGAACCGGGGGGACCTACGAC.

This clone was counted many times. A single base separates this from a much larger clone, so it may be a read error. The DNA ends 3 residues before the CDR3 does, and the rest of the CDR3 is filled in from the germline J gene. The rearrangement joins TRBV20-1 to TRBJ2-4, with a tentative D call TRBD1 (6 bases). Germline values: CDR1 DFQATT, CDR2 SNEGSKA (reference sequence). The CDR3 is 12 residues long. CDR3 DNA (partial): TGCAGTGCAAAGGGCTCAGGGGAGACT. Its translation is CSAKGSGET. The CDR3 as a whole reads CSAKGSGETQYF.

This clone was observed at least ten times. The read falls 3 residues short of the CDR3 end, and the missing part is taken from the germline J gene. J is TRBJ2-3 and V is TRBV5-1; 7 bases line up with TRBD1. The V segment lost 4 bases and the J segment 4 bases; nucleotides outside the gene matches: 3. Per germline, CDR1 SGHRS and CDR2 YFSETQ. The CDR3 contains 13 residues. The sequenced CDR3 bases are TGCGCCAGCAGCCAGCAGGGGGCAGATACG. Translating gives CASSQQGADT. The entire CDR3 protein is CASSQQGADTQYF.

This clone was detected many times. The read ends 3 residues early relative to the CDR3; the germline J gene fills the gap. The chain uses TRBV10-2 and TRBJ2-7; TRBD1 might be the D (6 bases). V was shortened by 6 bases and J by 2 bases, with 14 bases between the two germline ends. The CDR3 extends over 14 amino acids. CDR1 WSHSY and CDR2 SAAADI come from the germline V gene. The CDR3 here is CASSLNRDAYEQYF. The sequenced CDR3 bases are TGCGCCAGCAGCTTAAACAGGGACGCCTACGAG.

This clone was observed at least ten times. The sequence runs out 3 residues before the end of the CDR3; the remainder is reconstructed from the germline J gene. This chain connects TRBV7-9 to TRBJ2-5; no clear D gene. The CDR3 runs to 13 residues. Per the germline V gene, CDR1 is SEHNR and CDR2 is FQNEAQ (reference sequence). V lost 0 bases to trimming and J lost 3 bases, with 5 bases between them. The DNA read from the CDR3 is TGTGCCAGCAGCTTAGCTCACAAAGAGACC. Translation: CASSLAHKET. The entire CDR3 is CASSLAHKETQYF.

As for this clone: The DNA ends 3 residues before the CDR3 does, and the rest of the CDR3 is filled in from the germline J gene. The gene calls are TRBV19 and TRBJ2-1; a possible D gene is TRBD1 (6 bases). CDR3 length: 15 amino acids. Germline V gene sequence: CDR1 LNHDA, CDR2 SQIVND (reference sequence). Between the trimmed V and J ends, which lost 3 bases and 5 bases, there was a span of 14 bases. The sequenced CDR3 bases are TGTGCCAGTAGTATCGAACAGGGTTTCAACAATGAG. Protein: CASSIEQGFNNE. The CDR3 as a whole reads CASSIEQGFNNEQFF.

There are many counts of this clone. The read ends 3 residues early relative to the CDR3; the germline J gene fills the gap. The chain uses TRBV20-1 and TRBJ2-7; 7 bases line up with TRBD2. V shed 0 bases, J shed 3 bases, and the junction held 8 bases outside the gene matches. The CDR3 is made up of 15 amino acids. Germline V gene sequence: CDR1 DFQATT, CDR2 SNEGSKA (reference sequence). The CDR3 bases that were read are TGCAGTGCTAGAGATCGGGCTAGCGGTATCTACGAG. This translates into CSARDRASGIYE. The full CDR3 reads CSARDRASGIYEQYF.

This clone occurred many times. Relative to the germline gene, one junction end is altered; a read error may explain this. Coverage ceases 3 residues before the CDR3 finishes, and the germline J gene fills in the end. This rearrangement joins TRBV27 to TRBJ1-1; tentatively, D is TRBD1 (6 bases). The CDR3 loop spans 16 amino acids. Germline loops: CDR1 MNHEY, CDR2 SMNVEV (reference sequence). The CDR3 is CATSLGQGRMNTEAFF. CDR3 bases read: TGTGCCACCAGTTTAGGTCAGGGGCGCATGAACACTGAA.

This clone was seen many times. Partial CDR3 DNA: TGCAGCGTTATACGGGACAGCACGAACACTGAA. Translated, it gives CSVIRDSTNTE. The CDR3, in full, reads CSVIRDSTNTEAFF. The rearrangement uses TRBV29-1 and TRBJ1-1; 7 bases agree with TRBD1. Read coverage stops 3 residues before the CDR3 terminus; the germline J gene supplies the remainder. Trimming removed 5 bases from V and 1 base from J; junction bases left unmatched: 7. Germline V CDR1 and CDR2: SQVTM, ANQGSEA. The CDR3 runs to 14 residues.

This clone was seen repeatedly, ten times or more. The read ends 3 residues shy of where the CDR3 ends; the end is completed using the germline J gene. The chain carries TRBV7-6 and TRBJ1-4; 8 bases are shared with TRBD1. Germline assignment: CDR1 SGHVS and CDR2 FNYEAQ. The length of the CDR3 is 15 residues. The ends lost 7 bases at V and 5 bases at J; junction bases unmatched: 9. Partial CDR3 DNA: TGTGCCAGCATCGACAGGGGCCGTCGAAATGAAAAA. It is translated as CASIDRGRRNEK. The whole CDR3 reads CASIDRGRRNEKLFF.